What follows are 5 T cell receptor beta chains derived from one specimen sequenced in a study of T cells in localized non-small cell lung cancer. Using immunoSEQ multiplex PCR, the repertoire was profiled, and TCRdb retains in-frame clones only, with some absent. The sample lists some 3,500 clones, around 25% seen once, with roughly 27% in the top ten. Sequencing used lung tumor tissue, obtained before any cancer treatment. These receptors were obtained from a woman between 35 and 70 years old with stage I lung adenocarcinoma.

By frequency in the sample, this clone is medium-sized (0.01 to 0.1%). This chain uses TRBV11-3 with TRBJ1-6; no reliable D call. Trimming took off 0 bases at V and 10 bases at J, with 10 bases between the two ends. CDR1 and CDR2 from the germline V gene are SGHNT and YENEEA. The length of the CDR3 is 14 residues. CDR3 residues: CASSLDGKASPLHF. The CDR3, as DNA: TGTGCCAGCAGCTTAGATGGGAAAGCATCACCCCTCCACTTT.

The CDR3 nucleotides are TGTGCCAGCAGTTACACGACAGGGACGAATGAAAAACTGTTTTTT. Protein product: CASSYTTGTNEKLFF. This chain connects TRBV6-7 to TRBJ1-4; the match to TRBD1 covers 7 bases. TRBV6-7 is an open reading frame, and its role is uncertain. CDR3 length: 15 amino acids. Trimming took 2 bases from V and 5 from J; bases not matched to a gene: 5.

This clone was seen only a few times. The chain carries TRBV11-3 and TRBJ2-1, with D possibly being TRBD1 (5 bases). This CDR3 has 14 amino acids. The V and J ends lost 5 bases and 1 base respectively, with 9 bases between them. Germline V gene sequence: CDR1 SGHNT, CDR2 YENEEA. This chain's CDR3 is CASSQGRSYNEQFF. The CDR3 DNA follows: TGTGCCAGCAGCCAGGGTAGGTCCTACAATGAGCAGTTCTTC.

There are a few counts of this clone. J is TRBJ1-1 and V is TRBV11-3, with D uncertain. The CDR3 is 14 amino acids. Trimming took 5 bases from V and 11 from J, leaving 21 bases between them. CDR1 is SGHNT and CDR2 is YENEEA in the germline V gene. CDR3: CASSPRGGVSRAFF. The CDR3 DNA reads as TGTGCCAGCAGCCCCCGAGGTGGGGTGAGTAGGGCTTTCTTT.

In this sample, this clone turned up once. This chain links TRBV18 with TRBJ2-1, with TRBD1 as a possible D gene (6 bases). Trimming shortened V by 5 bases and J by 4 bases, and 9 bases separated the two germline ends. CDR1 is KGHSH and CDR2 is LQKENI in the germline V gene. This CDR3 has 13 residues. Here the CDR3 DNA reads TGTGCCAGCTCATCACAGGGTTACAATGAGCAGTTCTTC. This encodes CASSSQGYNEQFF.